Following are 6 T cell receptor beta chains from one sample sequenced in a study of T-cell memory formation after mild COVID-19. TCRdb recomputed calls from the 5' RACE reads with MiXCR, one row per CDR3 protein. Among about 190,000 distinct CDR3 sequences listed, 18% were seen once. Sequenced sample: PBMCs or a T cell subset sorted from them (not recorded which). All receptors come from an adult woman who had mild COVID-19 (a few samples of this study predate the infection). Cell type and time point are not known.

In this sample, this clonotype turned up a few times. The chain joins TRBV29-1 to TRBJ2-3; no clear D. Germline loops: CDR1 SQVTM, CDR2 ANQGSEA. CDR3 length: 15 residues. V was clipped by 0 bases and J by 0 bases, with 10 bases between them. The CDR3 is CSVEDNVRSTDTQYF. In DNA form, the CDR3 reads TGCAGCGTTGAAGATAATGTAAGGAGCACAGATACGCAGTATTTT.

This clonotype was found many times. The CDR3, as DNA: TGTGCCAGCAGCCCTCGGACAGGCCAAGAGACCCAGTACTTC. It encodes CASSPRTGQETQYF. V gene TRBV18 combines with J gene TRBJ2-5; 7 nucleotides match TRBD1. Germline V lookup: CDR1 KGHSH, CDR2 LQKENI. The V segment lost 8 bases and the J segment 1 base; nucleotides outside the gene matches: 7. This CDR3 has 14 residues.

The rearrangement links TRBV3-1 to TRBJ2-2; perhaps D is TRBD1 or TRBD2 (6 bases each). Trimming took 3 bases from V and 1 from J, leaving 9 bases between them. The CDR3 consists of 15 residues. Germline-derived CDR1 and CDR2 are LGHDT and YNNKEL (reference sequence). The CDR3 loop reads CASSHGGLNTGELFF. CDR3 nucleotides: TGTGCCAGCAGCCATGGGGGGCTGAACACCGGGGAGCTGTTTTTT.

This clonotype was seen more than once but under ten times. The gene calls are TRBV4-2 and TRBJ2-2; 11 nucleotides match TRBD2. The CDR3 extends over 18 amino acids. Germline CDR1 is LGHNA and CDR2 is YNFKEQ. Trimming at V came to 0 bases and at J to 5 bases, leaving 8 bases not matched to a gene. The CDR3 DNA reads as TGTGCCAGCAGCCAAGATAACCTAGCGGGAGGATGGACCGGGGAGCTGTTTTTT. Translated: CASSQDNLAGGWTGELFF.

This clonotype was counted between two and nine times. V and J are TRBV27 and TRBJ2-7; D gene uncertain. This CDR3 comprises 13 residues. Germline CDR1 is MNHEY and CDR2 is SMNVEV (reference sequence). V was pared by 2 bases and J by 3 bases, with 8 bases between. The CDR3 loop is CASSLGLDYEQYF. Written as DNA, the CDR3 is TGTGCCAGCAGTTTAGGGCTAGACTACGAGCAGTACTTC.

This clonotype has just a few counts. The chain's CDR3 is CSARVFGTGASEAFF. The CDR3 DNA reads TGCAGTGCTAGAGTTTTCGGGACAGGCGCCTCTGAAGCTTTCTTT. The chain joins TRBV20-1 to TRBJ1-1; 8 bases fit TRBD1. This CDR3 has 15 amino acids. The junction had 10 bases not matched to a gene; V was cut back by 1 base and J by 6 bases. In germline, CDR1 is DFQATT, CDR2 SNEGSKA (reference sequence).